A single sample gave rise to the 29 T cell receptor beta chains below, sequenced in a study of Ad26.COV2.S vaccination and SARS-CoV-2 variants. Sequencing used immunoSEQ multiplex PCR; TCRdb keeps in-frame clones, though not all of them. The sample yields 360,000 or so clones, around 91% seen once. The treatment denotes: some 20 received Ad26.COV2.S at low or high dose, single or two shots; several received placebo; per-sample allocation not given. The study sampled participants on day 63 after the first vaccine or placebo injection. The sample in question was peripheral blood, obtained in a trial of Ad26.COV2.S vaccine versus placebo. All receptors derive from a person between 18 and 59 years old who received the Ad26.COV2.S COVID-19 vaccine or a placebo.

This rearrangement joins TRBV27 to TRBJ2-7, with 8 bases fitting TRBD2. Germline V gene sequence: CDR1 MNHEY, CDR2 SMNVEV (reference sequence). The junction had 9 bases not matched to a gene; V was cut back by 5 bases and J by 3 bases. The CDR3 length is 15 residues. CDR3 nucleotides: TGTGCCAGCAGTGGGGTAGCGGGAACATACTACGAGCAGTACTTC. This sequence encodes CASSGVAGTYYEQYF.

The V gene is TRBV20-1, the J gene TRBJ2-1; no firm D call. There are 11 residues in the CDR3. CDR1 is DFQATT, CDR2 SNEGSKA, per germline (reference sequence). Trimming took off 0 bases at V and 14 bases at J, with 11 bases between the two ends. Here the CDR3 DNA reads TGCAGTGCTAGAGATACGCGGATAGAGTTCTTC. Its translation: CSARDTRIEFF.

CDR3: CASSLKTSGELSTDTQYF. CDR3 sequence (DNA): TGCGCCAGCAGCTTGAAGACTAGCGGGGAGTTAAGCACAGATACGCAGTATTTT. The rearrangement uses TRBV5-1 and TRBJ2-3; 11 bases match TRBD2. Germline CDR1 and CDR2: SGHRS and YFSETQ. The CDR3 has 18 amino acids. The V and J ends lost 1 base and 0 bases, in that order; junction bases with no gene match: 7. The full variable domain, completed using reference TRBV5-1 and TRBJ2-3, is KAGVTQTPRYLIKTRGQQVTLSCSPISGHRSVSWYQQTPGQGLQFLFEYFSETQRNKGNFPGRFSGRQFSNSRSEMNVSTLELGDSALYLCASSLKTSGELSTDTQYFGPGTRLTVL.

This chain links TRBV6-1 with TRBJ2-7; D is perhaps TRBD1 (5 bases). Per germline, CDR1 MNHNS and CDR2 SASEGT. The CDR3 length is 14 residues. V dropped 1 base and J dropped 6 bases, with 13 bases sitting between them. The CDR3 nucleotides are TGTGCCAGCAGTGAAGGGGGCCCGTCCCGCGAGCAGTACTTC. It yields the protein CASSEGGPSREQYF.

The rearrangement links TRBV6-6 to TRBJ1-5; TRBD1 might be the D (5 bases). Trimming took 6 bases from V and 2 from J, leaving 17 bases between them. The CDR3 extends over 16 amino acids. Per germline, CDR1 MNHNY and CDR2 SVGAGI (reference sequence). The CDR3 DNA sequence: TGTGCCAGCAGACCCGACACGGGGACTCGCAATCAGCCCCAGCATTTT. It is translated as CASRPDTGTRNQPQHF.

The chain joins TRBV6-5 to TRBJ2-1; the D gene is possibly TRBD2 (6 bases). There are 15 residues in the CDR3. Germline V gives CDR1 MNHEY, CDR2 SVGAGI. V dropped 0 bases and J dropped 9 bases, with 15 bases sitting between them. The CDR3 loop is CASSYSGTGVAEQFF. The CDR3 coding sequence is TGTGCCAGCAGTTACTCCGGGACGGGGGTTGCTGAGCAGTTCTTC.

This chain links TRBV20-1 with TRBJ2-7, with D unresolved. The CDR3 is 15 amino acids. Trimming stripped 3 bases from V and 0 bases from J, with 15 bases between. CDR1 and CDR2 (germline): DFQATT, SNEGSKA (reference sequence). The CDR3 DNA sequence: TGCAGTGCTAGTTTAGTAGTGGCGGTCTCCTACGAGCAGTACTTC. It translates to CSASLVVAVSYEQYF.

This clone was counted once. J is TRBJ2-1 and V is TRBV7-8; D is uncertain. The V end lost 5 bases, the J end lost 9 bases, and 17 bases lay between the germline ends. CDR3 length: 14 residues. Per germline, CDR1 SGHVS and CDR2 FQNEAQ. CDR3 in amino acids: CASSISARGGEQFF. The CDR3 DNA follows: TGTGCCAGCAGCATATCCGCGCGTGGTGGTGAGCAGTTCTTC.

This sequence joins TRBV29-1 and TRBJ1-2; D call uncertain. CDR1 is SQVTM, CDR2 ANQGSEA, per germline. CDR3 length: 12 residues. The V end was cut by 7 bases, the J end by 0 bases, with 9 bases between. The DNA of the CDR3 is TGCAGCGCGCACACATCTAACTATGGCTACACCTTC. Its protein is CSAHTSNYGYTF.

The rearrangement uses TRBV4-2 and TRBJ2-7; TRBD2 matches at 8 bases. From germline, CDR1 is LGHNA and CDR2 YNFKEQ. Trimming cost V 4 bases and J 3 bases; bases outside gene matches: 8. The CDR3 covers 15 residues. CDR3 in DNA: TGTGCCAGCAGCCCACGGGAGGGTGTAGGCTACGAGCAGTACTTC. It specifies CASSPREGVGYEQYF.

In this sample, this clone turned up a few times. The J gene is TRBJ2-7, the V gene TRBV28; D may correspond to TRBD1 or TRBD2 (5 bases each). The CDR3 length is 16 residues. CDR1 and CDR2 from the germline V gene are MDHEN and SYDVKM. Trimming stripped 5 bases from V and 0 bases from J, with 17 bases between. This CDR3 reads CASSPFGTRSSYEQYF. DNA of the CDR3: TGTGCCAGCAGTCCCTTCGGGACCCGGAGCTCCTACGAGCAGTACTTC.

This chain joins TRBV2 and TRBJ2-2; 8 bases align to TRBD2. Trimming at V came to 6 bases and at J to 3 bases, leaving 3 bases not matched to a gene. The CDR3 runs 14 residues. Germline CDR1 and CDR2: SNHLY and FYNNEI. CDR3 loop: CASSQAGDTGELFF. CDR3 DNA: TGTGCCAGCAGCCAAGCGGGGGACACCGGGGAGCTGTTTTTT.

This sequence joins TRBV6-5 and TRBJ2-7; D not certain. CDR1 MNHEY and CDR2 SVGAGI come from the germline V gene. V lost 6 bases and J 1 base, leaving 7 bases between the germline ends. The length of the CDR3 is 12 residues. The CDR3 nucleotides are TGTGCCAGCAGAGGATGGTCCTACGAGCAGTACTTC. Amino acids: CASRGWSYEQYF.

V and J are TRBV7-9 and TRBJ1-4; D is unclear. This CDR3 has 14 residues. The germline V and J ends were trimmed by 1 base and 0 bases, with 3 bases remaining between them. Per germline, CDR1 SEHNR and CDR2 FQNEAQ (reference sequence). The CDR3 is CASSLGTTNEKLFF. The CDR3 nucleotides read TGTGCCAGCAGCTTAGGGACAACTAATGAAAAACTGTTTTTT.

V gene TRBV3-1 (or the pseudogene TRBV3-2) combines with J gene TRBJ2-5; 10 positions match TRBD2. The CDR3 has 14 residues. The ends lost 4 bases at V and 4 bases at J; junction bases unmatched: 3. CDR1 LGHDT and CDR2 YNNKEL come from the germline V gene (reference sequence). The CDR3 protein is CASSLRLAGETQYF. The DNA for the CDR3 is TGTGCCAGCAGCCTCAGACTAGCGGGAGAGACCCAGTACTTC.

The chain employs TRBV3-1 (or the pseudogene TRBV3-2) and TRBJ2-1, with 7 positions matching TRBD1. Germline assignment: CDR1 LGHDT and CDR2 YNNKEL (reference sequence). V lost 4 bases and J lost 10; bases outside the gene matches: 7. This CDR3 spans 13 amino acids. The CDR3 loop is CASSLTGQPEQFF. The DNA for the CDR3 is TGTGCCAGCAGCCTTACGGGACAGCCAGAGCAGTTCTTC.

This chain links TRBV2 with TRBJ1-3; 7 bases agree with TRBD1. CDR1 and CDR2 from the germline V gene are SNHLY and FYNNEI. J lost 4 bases, V lost 6 bases, and 9 bases had no gene match. The CDR3 is 15 amino acids. CDR3 in amino acids: CASRIRQGGGNTIYF. The CDR3 nucleotides are TGTGCCAGCAGGATACGACAGGGAGGGGGAAACACCATATATTTT.

J is TRBJ2-1 and V is TRBV7-2; D is perhaps TRBD2 (6 bases). Trimming pared 5 bases from V and 8 bases from J, leaving 19 bases between. CDR1 SGHTA and CDR2 FQGNSA come from the germline V gene. CDR3 length equals 15 residues. CDR3 loop: CASSPLGGIIYEQFF. The CDR3 bases are TGTGCCAGCAGCCCCTTGGGGGGAATAATCTATGAGCAGTTCTTC.

The chain couples TRBV5-1 to TRBJ1-1; D possibly corresponds to TRBD1 (6 bases). CDR3 length: 16 amino acids. Germline V gene lookup returns CDR1 SGHRS and CDR2 YFSETQ. Trimming removed 4 bases at V and 1 base at J, with 17 bases between. CDR3 loop: CASSPKTGSGNTEAFF. The DNA for the CDR3 is TGCGCCAGCAGCCCAAAGACAGGCTCTGGGAACACTGAAGCTTTCTTT.

This clone occurred a few times. The chain employs TRBV6-2 or TRBV6-3 and TRBJ2-2; no clear D. The CDR3 sequence is 14 residues long. Germline CDR1 and CDR2: MNHEY and SVGEGT. V lost 4 bases to trimming and J lost 7 bases, with 13 bases between them. This CDR3 is CASSLSPIGGELFF. The CDR3 DNA sequence: TGTGCCAGCAGTTTGAGCCCAATTGGCGGGGAGCTGTTTTTT.

This chain joins TRBV27 and TRBJ2-1; no definite D call. V gave up 5 bases and J gave up 8 bases, with 13 bases separating them. The CDR3 sequence is 13 residues long. The germline gives CDR1 MNHEY, CDR2 SMNVEV (reference sequence). The CDR3: CASSRRGVDEQFF. The CDR3 DNA follows: TGTGCCAGCAGTCGAAGAGGCGTGGATGAGCAGTTCTTC.

The chain uses TRBV9 and TRBJ1-2, with TRBD1 matching 10 bases. This CDR3 has 16 amino acids. J lost 3 bases, V lost 0 bases, and 5 bases had no gene match. Germline V CDR1 and CDR2: SGDLS, YYNGEE. In DNA form, the CDR3 reads TGTGCCAGCAGCGTAGACGGGGACAGGGGTGACTATGGCTACACCTTC. It codes for CASSVDGDRGDYGYTF.

The chain uses TRBV9 and TRBJ2-3; unclear D gene. From germline, CDR1 is SGDLS and CDR2 YYNGEE. This CDR3 region has 13 residues. Trimming removed 9 bases at V and 2 bases at J, with 13 bases between. The CDR3 region is CATGPGPTDTQYF. The CDR3 bases are TGTGCCACCGGACCGGGTCCCACAGATACGCAGTATTTT. Based on the CDR3 plus reference TRBV9 and TRBJ2-3, the full variable domain is DSGVTQTPKHLITATGQRVTLRCSPRSGDLSVYWYQQSLDQGLQFLIQYYNGEERAKGNILERFSAQQFPDLHSELNLSSLELGDSALYFCATGPGPTDTQYFGPGTRLTVL.

This chain connects TRBV28 to TRBJ2-7, with TRBD1 identical over 8 bases. Germline V gene data show CDR1 as MDHEN and CDR2 as SYDVKM. Trimming cost V 6 bases and J 2 bases; bases outside gene matches: 9. The CDR3 is made up of 15 amino acids. The CDR3 DNA follows: TGTGCCAGCAGCCTACCGGGACAGGCCGCCTACGAGCAGTACTTC. It specifies CASSLPGQAAYEQYF.

The CDR3 DNA reads as TGTGCCAGCAGCCAAGTACGGGAGGCGCAGACCCAGTACTTC. This encodes CASSQVREAQTQYF. This chain connects TRBV3-1 (or the pseudogene TRBV3-2) to TRBJ2-5, with 7 positions matching TRBD2. Unmatched junction bases numbered 5, after V lost 1 base and J lost 6 bases. Germline loops: CDR1 LGHDT, CDR2 YNNKEL (reference sequence). This CDR3 spans 14 amino acids.

This clone was counted many times. The gene calls are TRBV19 and TRBJ2-1; TRBD2 matches at 8 bases. Germline-derived CDR1 and CDR2 are LNHDA and SQIVND (reference sequence). V lost 9 bases, J lost 7 bases, and 14 bases stayed unmatched. There are 15 residues in the CDR3. The CDR3 DNA reads TGTGCCAGCGGGGGGTTCGGGACTAGTTTAAATGAGCAGTTCTTC. This codes for CASGGFGTSLNEQFF.

CDR3 in amino acids: CASNPTLMNTEAFF. CDR3 sequence (DNA): TGTGCCAGCAATCCGACACTCATGAACACTGAAGCTTTCTTT. This chain joins TRBV28 and TRBJ1-1; D is unresolved. V lost 7 bases to trimming and J lost 0 bases, with 12 bases between them. The germline gives CDR1 MDHEN, CDR2 SYDVKM. The CDR3 contains 14 residues. The complete variable domain, with remaining parts taken from reference TRBV28 and TRBJ1-1, reads DVKVTQSSRYLVKRTGEKVFLECVQDMDHENMFWYRQDPGLGLRLIYFSYDVKMKEKGDIPEGYSVSREKKERFSLILESASTNQTSMYLCASNPTLMNTEAFFGQGTRLTVV.

This rearrangement joins TRBV4-1 to TRBJ2-5; no firm D call. V gave up 4 bases and J gave up 5 bases, with 11 bases separating them. Germline assignment: CDR1 MGHRA and CDR2 YSYEKL. This CDR3 spans 13 amino acids. The CDR3 DNA reads TGCGCCAGCAGCCTCTGGGCGTGGGAGACCCAGTACTTC. It is translated as CASSLWAWETQYF.

The rearrangement joins TRBV10-3 to TRBJ2-7, with D tentatively TRBD1 (5 bases). The V end was cut by 4 bases, the J end by 2 bases, with 9 bases between. The germline V gene has CDR1 ENHRY and CDR2 SYGVKD. The CDR3 covers 13 residues. CDR3 sequence reads: CAISGSGTYEQYF. CDR3 in DNA: TGTGCCATCAGTGGGTCAGGGACCTACGAGCAGTACTTC.